This entry is about one TCR beta chain. Its antigen is not identified. These data are taken from a study of PD-1 blockade in classical Hodgkin lymphoma. Study results and limitations: TCR diversity at baseline was reported to be reduced in newly diagnosed patients relative to healthy donors. With CD4+ cells, TCR diversity rose significantly by C4D1, but not with CD8+ cells. Baseline diversity was lower in partial responders and progressors than complete responders. Exclusion was applied to patients who started nivolumab under 1 year after ASCT.

All the patients suffered relapse after autologous stem cell transplantation, and brentuximab vedotin exposure differed. TCRdb's table, derived via immunoSEQ multiplex PCR, lists solely in-frame clones and lacks some. The table has 35,000 to 50,000 clones, roughly 70% seen once; the top ten hold approximately 3%. V shed 4 bases and J 4 bases; nucleotides not matched to a gene: 9. The V gene's germline CDR1 is SGHAT and CDR2 FQNNGV. The CDR3 has 16 residues. The starting material was peripheral blood mononuclear cells (PBMCs), obtained before the second cycle of nivolumab. V is TRBV11-2 and J is TRBJ2-2, with 7 bases that match TRBD1. This receptor was obtained from a human donor with classical Hodgkin lymphoma. The CDR3 spells CASSSPTGQSTGELFF. The CDR3 coding sequence is TGTGCCAGCAGCTCACCGACAGGGCAAAGCACCGGGGAGCTGTTTTTT.